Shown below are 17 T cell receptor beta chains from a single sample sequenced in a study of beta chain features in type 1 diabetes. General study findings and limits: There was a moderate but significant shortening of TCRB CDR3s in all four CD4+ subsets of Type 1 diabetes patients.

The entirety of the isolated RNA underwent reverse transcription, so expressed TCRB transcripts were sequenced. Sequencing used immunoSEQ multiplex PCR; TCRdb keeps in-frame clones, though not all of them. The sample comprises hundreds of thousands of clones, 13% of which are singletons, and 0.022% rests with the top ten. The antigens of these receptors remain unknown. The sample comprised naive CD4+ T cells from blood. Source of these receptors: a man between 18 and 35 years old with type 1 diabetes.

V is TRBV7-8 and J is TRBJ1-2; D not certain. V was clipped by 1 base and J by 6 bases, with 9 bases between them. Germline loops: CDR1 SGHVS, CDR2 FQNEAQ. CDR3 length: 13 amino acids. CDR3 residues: CASSLDSRNGYTF. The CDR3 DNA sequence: TGTGCCAGCAGCTTAGATTCAAGGAATGGCTACACCTTC. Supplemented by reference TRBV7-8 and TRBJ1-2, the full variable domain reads GAGVSQSPRYKVAKRGQDVALRCDPISGHVSLFWYQQALGQGPEFLTYFQNEAQLDKSGLPSDRFFAERPEGSVSTLKIQRTQQEDSAVYLCASSLDSRNGYTFGSGTRLTVV.

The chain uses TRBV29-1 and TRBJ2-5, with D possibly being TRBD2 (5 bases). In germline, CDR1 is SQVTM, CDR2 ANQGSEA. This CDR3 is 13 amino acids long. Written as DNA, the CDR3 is TGCTCGGGGAGAGATTTTGGACAAGAGACCCAGTACTTC. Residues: CSGRDFGQETQYF.

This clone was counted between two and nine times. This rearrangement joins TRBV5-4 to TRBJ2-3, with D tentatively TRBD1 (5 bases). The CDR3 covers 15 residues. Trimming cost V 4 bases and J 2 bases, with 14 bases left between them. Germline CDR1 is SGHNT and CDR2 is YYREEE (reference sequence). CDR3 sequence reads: CASSGDPTDTDTQYF. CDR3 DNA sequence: TGTGCCAGCAGCGGAGACCCGACAGACACAGATACGCAGTATTTT.

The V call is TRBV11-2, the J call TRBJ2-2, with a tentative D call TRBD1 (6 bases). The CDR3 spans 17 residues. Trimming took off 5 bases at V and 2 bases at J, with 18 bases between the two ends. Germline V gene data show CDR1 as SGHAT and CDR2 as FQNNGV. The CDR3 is CASSPTPQQGNTGELFF. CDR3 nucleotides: TGTGCCAGCAGCCCGACCCCCCAACAGGGTAACACCGGGGAGCTGTTTTTT.

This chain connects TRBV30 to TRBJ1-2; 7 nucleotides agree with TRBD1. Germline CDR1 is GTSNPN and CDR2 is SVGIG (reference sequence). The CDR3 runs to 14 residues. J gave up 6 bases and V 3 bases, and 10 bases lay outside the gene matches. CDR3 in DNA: TGTGCCTGGAGCATCGACAGGGTTGGTGATGGCTACACCTTC. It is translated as CAWSIDRVGDGYTF.

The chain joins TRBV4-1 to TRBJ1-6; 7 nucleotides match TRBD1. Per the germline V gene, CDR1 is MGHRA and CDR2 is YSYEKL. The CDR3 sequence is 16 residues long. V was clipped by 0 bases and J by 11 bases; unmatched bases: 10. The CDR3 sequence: CASSQDRVGQEAPLHF. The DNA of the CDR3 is TGCGCCAGCAGCCAAGATAGGGTCGGACAGGAAGCACCCCTCCACTTT.

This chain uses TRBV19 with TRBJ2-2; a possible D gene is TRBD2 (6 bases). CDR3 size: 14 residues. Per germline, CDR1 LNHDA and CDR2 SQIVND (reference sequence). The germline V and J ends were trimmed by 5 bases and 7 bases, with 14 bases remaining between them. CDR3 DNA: TGTGCCAGTAGTCCGGGACTTGAGGGCGGGGAGCTGTTTTTT. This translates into CASSPGLEGGELFF.

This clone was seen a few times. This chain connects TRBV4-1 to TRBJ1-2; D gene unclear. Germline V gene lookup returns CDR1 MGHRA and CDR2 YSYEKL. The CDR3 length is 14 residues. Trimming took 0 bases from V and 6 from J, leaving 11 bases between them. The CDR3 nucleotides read TGCGCCAGCAGCCAAGATTGGGGTGGTGATGGCTACACCTTC. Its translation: CASSQDWGGDGYTF.

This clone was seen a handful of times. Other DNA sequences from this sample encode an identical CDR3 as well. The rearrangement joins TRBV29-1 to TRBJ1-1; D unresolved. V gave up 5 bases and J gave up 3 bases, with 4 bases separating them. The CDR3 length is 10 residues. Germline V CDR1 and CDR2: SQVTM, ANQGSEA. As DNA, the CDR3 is TGCAGCGTTACCCACACTGAAGCTTTCTTT. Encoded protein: CSVTHTEAFF.

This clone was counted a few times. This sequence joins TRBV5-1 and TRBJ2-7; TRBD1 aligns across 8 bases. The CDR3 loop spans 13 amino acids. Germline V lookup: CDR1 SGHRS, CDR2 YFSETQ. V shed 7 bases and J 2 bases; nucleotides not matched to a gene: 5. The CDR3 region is CASRGQGPYEQYF. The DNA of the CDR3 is TGCGCCAGCCGCGGACAGGGCCCCTACGAGCAGTACTTC.

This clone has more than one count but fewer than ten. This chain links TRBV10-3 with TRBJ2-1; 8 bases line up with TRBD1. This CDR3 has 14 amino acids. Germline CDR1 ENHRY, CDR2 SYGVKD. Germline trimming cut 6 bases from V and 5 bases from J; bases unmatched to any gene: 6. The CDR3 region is CAISMDRANNEQFF. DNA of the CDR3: TGTGCCATCAGCATGGACAGGGCTAACAATGAGCAGTTCTTC.

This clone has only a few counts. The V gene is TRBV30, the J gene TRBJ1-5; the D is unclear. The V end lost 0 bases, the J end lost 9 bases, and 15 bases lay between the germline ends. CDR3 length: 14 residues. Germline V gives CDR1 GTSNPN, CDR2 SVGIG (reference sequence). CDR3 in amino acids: CAWSVLAPGGPQHF. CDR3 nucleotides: TGTGCCTGGAGTGTATTGGCCCCAGGTGGGCCCCAGCATTTT.

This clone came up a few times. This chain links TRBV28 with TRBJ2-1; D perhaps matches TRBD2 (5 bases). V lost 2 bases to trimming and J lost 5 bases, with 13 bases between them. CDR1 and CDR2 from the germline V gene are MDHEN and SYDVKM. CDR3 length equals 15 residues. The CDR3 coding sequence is TGTGCCAGCAGTTTAGGCGGCGGACTGAACAATGAGCAGTTCTTC. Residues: CASSLGGGLNNEQFF.

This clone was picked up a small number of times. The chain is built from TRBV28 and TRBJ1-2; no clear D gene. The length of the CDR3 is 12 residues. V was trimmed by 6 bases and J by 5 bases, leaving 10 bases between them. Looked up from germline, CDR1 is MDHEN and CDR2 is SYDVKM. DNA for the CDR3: TGTGCCAGCAGCGGCGGGATGTATGGCTACACCTTC. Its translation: CASSGGMYGYTF.

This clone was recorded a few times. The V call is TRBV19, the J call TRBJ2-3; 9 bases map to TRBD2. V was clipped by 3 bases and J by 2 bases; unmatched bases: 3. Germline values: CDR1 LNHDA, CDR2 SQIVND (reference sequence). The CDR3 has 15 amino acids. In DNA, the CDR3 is TGTGCCAGTAGTATGTTAGCGGGGGCCACAGATACGCAGTATTTT. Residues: CASSMLAGATDTQYF. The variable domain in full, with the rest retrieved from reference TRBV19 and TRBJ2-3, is DGGITQSPKYLFRKEGQNVTLSCEQNLNHDAMYWYRQDPGQGLRLIYYSQIVNDFQKGDIAEGYSVSREKKESFPLTVTSAQKNPTAFYLCASSMLAGATDTQYFGPGTRLTVL.

The CDR3, as DNA: TGTGCCTGGAACGGACAACAGGCAGATACGCAGTATTTT. Translating gives CAWNGQQADTQYF. The J gene is TRBJ2-3, the V gene TRBV30; D possibly corresponds to TRBD1 (5 bases). Germline V gives CDR1 GTSNPN, CDR2 SVGIG (reference sequence). Trimming stripped 4 bases from V and 4 bases from J, with 12 bases between. The CDR3 covers 13 residues.

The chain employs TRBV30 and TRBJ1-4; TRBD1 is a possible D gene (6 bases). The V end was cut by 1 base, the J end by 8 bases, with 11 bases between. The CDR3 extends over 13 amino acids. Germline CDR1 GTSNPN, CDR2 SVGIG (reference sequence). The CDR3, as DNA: TGTGCCTGGAGTGGGTGGGACAACGAAAAACTGTTTTTT. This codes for CAWSGWDNEKLFF.